Listed here is a single T cell receptor (beta chain). The antigen remains undetermined. This record comes from a study of regulatory T cells in long-lasting Graves disease. Findings and caveats of the study: Persistent disease favored TRBV28, TRBJ1-2 and TRBJ2-5.

The time point denotes: newly diagnosed GD, antithyroid drugs for less than 3 months. PBMC-extracted RNA yielded the TCR library. TCR beta libraries were built with iRepertoire HTBI primers and Arm-PCR of CDR3 regions. Using its own MiXCR run on the multiplex PCR reads, TCRdb lists one record per CDR3 protein. Found here are about 520,000 distinct CDR3 sequences, around 13% of them singletons; the top ten hold roughly 8.9%. V shed 6 bases and J shed 7 bases, with 22 bases lying between them. The CDR3 length is 15 residues. The sample was also linked to a second study, of T cells in Graves' hyperthyroidism and ophthalmopathy. That paper states: An initial round of RT-PCR targeting the TCR CDR3 relied on the HTBI primer set.

This sequence joins TRBV12-3 or TRBV12-4 and TRBJ2-7; maybe TRBD1 (7 bases). The sample here was peripheral blood mononuclear cells (PBMCs), taken at new diagnosis, from a patient treated with antithyroid drugs. The sequence was obtained from a woman aged 25 to 39 with Graves disease. The CDR3 loop reads CASSRRQGLGGEQYF. The CDR3 DNA sequence: TGTGCCAGCAGCCGCCGACAGGGCCTCGGGGGAGAGCAGTACTTC.